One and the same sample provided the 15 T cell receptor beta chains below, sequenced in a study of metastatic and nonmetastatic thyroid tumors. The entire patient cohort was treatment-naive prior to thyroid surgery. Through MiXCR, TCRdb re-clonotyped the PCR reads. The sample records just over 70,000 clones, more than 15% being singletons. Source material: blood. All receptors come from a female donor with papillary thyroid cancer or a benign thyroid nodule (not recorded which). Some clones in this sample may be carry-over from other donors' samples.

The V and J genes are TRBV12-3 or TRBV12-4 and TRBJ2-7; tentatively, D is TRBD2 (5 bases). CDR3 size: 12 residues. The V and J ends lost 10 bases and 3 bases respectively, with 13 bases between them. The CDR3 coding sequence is TGTGCCATCATCGAGGGCGTCTACGAGCAGTACTTC. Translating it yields CAIIEGVYEQYF.

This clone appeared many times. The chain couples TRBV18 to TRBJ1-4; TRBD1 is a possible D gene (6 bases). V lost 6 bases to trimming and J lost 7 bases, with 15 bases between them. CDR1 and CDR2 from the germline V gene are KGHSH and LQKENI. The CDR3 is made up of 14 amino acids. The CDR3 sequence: CASSRGGAGEKLFF. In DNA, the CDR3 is TGTGCCAGCTCGCGAGGGGGGGCCGGTGAAAAACTGTTTTTT. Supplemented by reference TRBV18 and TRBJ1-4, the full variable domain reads NAGVMQNPRHLVRRRGQEARLRCSPMKGHSHVYWYRQLPEEGLKFMVYLQKENIIDESGMPKERFSAEFPKEGPSILRIQQVVRGDSAAYFCASSRGGAGEKLFFGSGTQLSVL.

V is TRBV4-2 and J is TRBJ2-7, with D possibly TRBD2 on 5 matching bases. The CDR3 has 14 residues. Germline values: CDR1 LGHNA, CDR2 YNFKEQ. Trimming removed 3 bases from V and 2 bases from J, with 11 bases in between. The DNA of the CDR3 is TGTGCCAGCAGCCAGGAGGCCACTACCTACGAGCAGTACTTC. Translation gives CASSQEATTYEQYF.

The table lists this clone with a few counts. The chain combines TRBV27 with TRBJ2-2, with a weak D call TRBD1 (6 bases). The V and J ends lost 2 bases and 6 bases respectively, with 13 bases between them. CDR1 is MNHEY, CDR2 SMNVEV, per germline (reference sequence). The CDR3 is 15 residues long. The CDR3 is CASSLNRESAGELFF. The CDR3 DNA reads TGTGCCAGCAGTTTAAACAGGGAAAGCGCCGGGGAGCTGTTTTTT.

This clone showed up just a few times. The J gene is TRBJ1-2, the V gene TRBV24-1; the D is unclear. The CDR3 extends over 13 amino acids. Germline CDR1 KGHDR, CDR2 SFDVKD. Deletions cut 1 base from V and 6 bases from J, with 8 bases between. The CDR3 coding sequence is TGTGCCACCAGTGATTTTATCGGCGATGGCTACACCTTC. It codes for CATSDFIGDGYTF.

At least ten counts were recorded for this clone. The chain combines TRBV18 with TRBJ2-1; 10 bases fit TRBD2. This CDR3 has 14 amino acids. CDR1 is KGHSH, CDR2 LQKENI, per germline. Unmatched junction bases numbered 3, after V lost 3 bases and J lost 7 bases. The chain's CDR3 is CASSPGLAANEQFF. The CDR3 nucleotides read TGTGCCAGCTCACCCGGACTAGCGGCTAATGAGCAGTTCTTC. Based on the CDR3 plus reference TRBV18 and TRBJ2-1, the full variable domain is NAGVMQNPRHLVRRRGQEARLRCSPMKGHSHVYWYRQLPEEGLKFMVYLQKENIIDESGMPKERFSAEFPKEGPSILRIQQVVRGDSAAYFCASSPGLAANEQFFGPGTRLTVL.

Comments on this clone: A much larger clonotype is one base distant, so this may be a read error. CDR3 nucleotide sequence: TGCAGTGCCCTTAGCATGGGAGAGACCCAGCACTTC. It encodes CSALSMGETQHF. The chain is built from TRBV20-1 and TRBJ2-5; D possibly corresponds to TRBD2 (5 bases). Germline V lookup: CDR1 DFQATT, CDR2 SNEGSKA (reference sequence). This CDR3 is built from 12 residues.

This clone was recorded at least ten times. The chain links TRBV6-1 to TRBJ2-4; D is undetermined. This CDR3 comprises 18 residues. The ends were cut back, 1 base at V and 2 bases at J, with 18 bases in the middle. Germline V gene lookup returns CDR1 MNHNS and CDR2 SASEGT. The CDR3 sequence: CASSEERSVAPPKNIQYF. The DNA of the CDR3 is TGTGCCAGCAGTGAAGAACGATCGGTGGCCCCCCCCAAAAACATTCAGTACTTC.

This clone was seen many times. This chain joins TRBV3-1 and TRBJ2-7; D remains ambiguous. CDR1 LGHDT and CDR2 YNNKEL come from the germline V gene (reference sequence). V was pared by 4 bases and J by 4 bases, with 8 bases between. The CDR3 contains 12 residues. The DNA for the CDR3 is TGTGCCAGCAGCCTCACTTGGTACGAGCAGTACTTC. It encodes CASSLTWYEQYF.

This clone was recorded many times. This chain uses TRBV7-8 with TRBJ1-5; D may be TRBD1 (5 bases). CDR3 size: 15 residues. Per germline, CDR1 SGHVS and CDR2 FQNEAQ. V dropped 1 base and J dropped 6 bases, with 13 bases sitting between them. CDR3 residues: CASSLVEGGGQPQHF. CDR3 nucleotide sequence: TGTGCCAGCAGCTTAGTTGAGGGCGGGGGTCAGCCCCAGCATTTT.

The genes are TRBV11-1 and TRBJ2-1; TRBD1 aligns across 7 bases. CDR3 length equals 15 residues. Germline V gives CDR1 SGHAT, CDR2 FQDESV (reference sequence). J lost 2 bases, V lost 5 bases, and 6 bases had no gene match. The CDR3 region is CASSIQGYTYNEQFF. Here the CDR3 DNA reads TGTGCCAGCAGCATACAGGGGTACACCTACAATGAGCAGTTCTTC.

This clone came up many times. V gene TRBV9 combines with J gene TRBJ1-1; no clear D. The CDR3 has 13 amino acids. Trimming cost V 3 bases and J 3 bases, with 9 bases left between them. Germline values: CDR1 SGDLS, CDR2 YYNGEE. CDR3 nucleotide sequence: TGTGCCAGCAGCGCAGACTCCTACACTGAAGCTTTCTTT. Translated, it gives CASSADSYTEAFF.

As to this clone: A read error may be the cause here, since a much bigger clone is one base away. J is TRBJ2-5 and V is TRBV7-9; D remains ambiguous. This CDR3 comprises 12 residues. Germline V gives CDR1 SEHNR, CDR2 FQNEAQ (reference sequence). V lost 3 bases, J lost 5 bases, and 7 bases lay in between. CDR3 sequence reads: CASSFQVETQYF. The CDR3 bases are TGTGCCAGCAGCTTTCAGGTGGAGACCCAGTACTTC.

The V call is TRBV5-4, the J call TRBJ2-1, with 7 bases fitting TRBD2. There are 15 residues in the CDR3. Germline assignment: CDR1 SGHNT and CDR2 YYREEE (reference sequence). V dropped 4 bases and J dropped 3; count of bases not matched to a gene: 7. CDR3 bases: TGTGCCAGCAGCCCGGGACTACTATTCTACAATGAGCAGTTCTTC. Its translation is CASSPGLLFYNEQFF. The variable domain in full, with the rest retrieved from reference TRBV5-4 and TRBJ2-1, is ETGVTQSPTHLIKTRGQQVTLRCSSQSGHNTVSWYQQALGQGPQFIFQYYREEENGRGNFPPRFSGLQFPNYSSELNVNALELDDSALYLCASSPGLLFYNEQFFGPGTRLTVL.

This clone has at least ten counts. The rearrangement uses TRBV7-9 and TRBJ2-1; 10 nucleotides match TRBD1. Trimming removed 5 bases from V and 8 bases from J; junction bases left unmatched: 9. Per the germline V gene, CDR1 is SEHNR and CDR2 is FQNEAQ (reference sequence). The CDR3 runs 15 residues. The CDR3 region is CASSPGQGNWYEQFF. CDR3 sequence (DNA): TGTGCCAGCAGCCCGGGACAGGGGAATTGGTATGAGCAGTTCTTC.